A single sample gave rise to the 27 T cell receptor beta chains below, sequenced in a study of blood T cells in healthy people across ages. Sample-barcoded 5' priming and a J-beta primer mix drove a second PCR of roughly 6 to 12 cycles. TCRdb passed the 5' RACE reads through MiXCR, listing each CDR3 protein once. The sample consists of some 1.6 million distinct CDR3 sequences, 30% to 40% of them appearing once. The material sequenced was blood. The source of these receptors is a woman in her twenties or thirties in good health.

The chain has TRBV2 and TRBJ2-3; D may be TRBD2 (5 bases). The CDR3 length is 15 residues. V lost 2 bases and J 4 bases, leaving 13 bases between the germline ends. Germline V CDR1 and CDR2: SNHLY, FYNNEI. DNA of the CDR3: TGTGCCAGCAGTGAATTCGGGCTAGCCCCAGATACGCAGTATTTT. Amino acid sequence: CASSEFGLAPDTQYF.

This clonotype was recorded a few times. The chain couples TRBV20-1 to TRBJ1-1, with 8 bases fitting TRBD1. The CDR3 has 14 residues. Unmatched junction bases numbered 3, after V lost 2 bases and J lost 1 base. CDR1 is DFQATT, CDR2 SNEGSKA, per germline (reference sequence). CDR3 in amino acids: CSARQGASNTEAFF. The CDR3 DNA follows: TGCAGTGCTAGACAGGGGGCCTCGAACACTGAAGCTTTCTTT.

CDR3 amino acids: CASSQSSGKGNTEAFF. The CDR3 nucleotides are TGTGCCAGCAGCCAGAGTAGCGGGAAAGGAAACACTGAAGCTTTCTTT. V is TRBV4-2 and J is TRBJ1-1; D unclear. Germline values: CDR1 LGHNA, CDR2 YNFKEQ. CDR3 size: 16 residues. V lost 3 bases and J lost 2, with 16 bases in between.

This clonotype has ten or more counts. The genes are TRBV3-1 and TRBJ2-3; possible D gene TRBD2, 5 bases. Germline V gene sequence: CDR1 LGHDT, CDR2 YNNKEL (reference sequence). This CDR3 region has 15 residues. V was cut by 1 base and J by 2 bases, with 10 bases left in between. The CDR3 loop reads CASSQVVLVTDTQYF. CDR3 nucleotides: TGTGCCAGCAGCCAAGTTGTACTAGTCACAGATACGCAGTATTTT.

A few counts support this clonotype. The chain couples TRBV14 to TRBJ2-4, with 14 bases matching TRBD2. V lost 4 bases, J lost 15 bases, and 14 bases stayed unmatched. The CDR3 runs to 16 residues. Germline V CDR1 and CDR2: SGHDN, FVKESK. The CDR3 nucleotides read TGTGCCAGCAGCCCAACCGGGACTAGCGGGGGTCCCCTCCGGTACTTC. It is translated as CASSPTGTSGGPLRYF.

J is TRBJ1-2 and V is TRBV28; perhaps TRBD1 as D (6 bases). This CDR3 has 15 residues. The germline V gene has CDR1 MDHEN and CDR2 SYDVKM. The germline V and J ends were trimmed by 7 bases and 5 bases, with 20 bases remaining between them. CDR3 nucleotide sequence: TGTGCCAGCACCAGATCGGGGGGCCTGGTATATGGCTACACCTTC. It yields the protein CASTRSGGLVYGYTF.

This clonotype was seen just once. The gene calls are TRBV6-8 and TRBJ2-7; TRBD1 aligns across 9 bases. This CDR3 is 15 amino acids long. Germline V gene lookup returns CDR1 MNHGY and CDR2 SAAAGT. The V segment lost 0 bases and the J segment 3 bases; nucleotides outside the gene matches: 3. Written as DNA, the CDR3 is TGTGCCAGCAGTTACTCGAGACAGGGGGGCTACGAGCAGTACTTC. It specifies CASSYSRQGGYEQYF.

This sequence joins TRBV2 and TRBJ1-6; a weak D match, TRBD1 (6 bases). Between the trimmed V and J ends, which lost 6 bases and 3 bases, there was a span of 12 bases. CDR1 and CDR2 (germline): SNHLY, FYNNEI. This CDR3 has 15 amino acids. CDR3 in DNA: TGTGCCAGCAGAGGACAGACTTTCTATAATTCACCCCTCCACTTT. Its protein is CASRGQTFYNSPLHF.

This clonotype showed up just a few times. The chain has TRBV3-1 and TRBJ2-5; no reliable D call. Per germline, CDR1 LGHDT and CDR2 YNNKEL (reference sequence). V lost 1 base and J lost 5, with 17 bases in between. The CDR3 extends over 16 amino acids. CDR3 residues: CASSQVMRLVGETQYF. The CDR3 DNA reads as TGTGCCAGCAGCCAAGTTATGAGGCTAGTGGGTGAGACCCAGTACTTC.

The chain joins TRBV7-9 to TRBJ2-5; weak D call: TRBD2 (6 bases). Judging by the DNA end, TRBJ2-7 fits better; the J call may be wrong. CDR1 and CDR2 (germline): SEHNR, FQNEAQ (reference sequence). There are 14 residues in the CDR3. The CDR3 region is CASSLNGRISEQYF. CDR3 in DNA: TGTGCCAGCAGCTTAAACGGGAGAATCTCCGAGCAGTACTTC.

This clonotype has a handful of counts. The chain combines TRBV20-1 with TRBJ1-2; D may be TRBD1 (6 bases). Germline CDR1 DFQATT, CDR2 SNEGSKA (reference sequence). This CDR3 contains 15 residues. V was shortened by 1 base and J by 4 bases, with 16 bases between the two germline ends. CDR3 protein: CSARGQEGVIYGYTF. The CDR3 DNA follows: TGCAGTGCTAGAGGACAGGAGGGGGTAATCTATGGCTACACCTTC.

This clonotype was counted between two and nine times. A junction boundary mismatches the germline segment, possibly from a read error. This chain links TRBV18 with TRBJ1-6; 9 bases fit TRBD1. CDR1 is KGHSH, CDR2 LQKENI, per germline. The CDR3 length is 15 residues. The chain's CDR3 is CASSPKGQGSSPLHF. CDR3 nucleotide sequence: TGCGCCAGCTCACCGAAAGGACAGGGGAGCTCACCCCTCCACTTT.

This clonotype has a count of ten or more. CDR3 sequence: CSARDAGDYSYNEQFF. The DNA of the CDR3 is TGCAGTGCTAGAGATGCGGGGGACTACTCCTACAATGAGCAGTTCTTC. The gene calls are TRBV20-1 and TRBJ2-1, with 7 bases aligning to TRBD2. This CDR3 comprises 16 residues. The germline V gene has CDR1 DFQATT and CDR2 SNEGSKA (reference sequence). Germline trimming cut 0 bases from V and 0 bases from J; bases unmatched to any gene: 5.

This clonotype came up a few times. The V call is TRBV29-1, the J call TRBJ2-3; 7 bases agree with TRBD2. The CDR3 contains 15 residues. V lost 3 bases to trimming and J lost 1 base; unmatched junction nucleotides: 7. Per the germline V gene, CDR1 is SQVTM and CDR2 is ANQGSEA. The CDR3 DNA follows: TGCAGCGTTGAGGGGGAGGGCGGAGGCACAGATACGCAGTATTTT. Protein sequence: CSVEGEGGGTDTQYF.

Here the CDR3 DNA reads TGCAGTGCTAGAGCCAGGACCGGGGGACATCAGCCCCAGCATTTT. This encodes CSARARTGGHQPQHF. The chain links TRBV20-1 to TRBJ1-5; D perhaps matches TRBD1 (5 bases). Trimming shortened V by 1 base and J by 5 bases, and 15 bases separated the two germline ends. Germline CDR1 and CDR2: DFQATT and SNEGSKA (reference sequence). CDR3 size: 15 residues.

The table lists this clonotype with a few counts. This rearrangement joins TRBV7-9 to TRBJ2-3; 12 bases align to TRBD2. CDR1 SEHNR and CDR2 FQNEAQ come from the germline V gene (reference sequence). J lost 4 bases, V lost 5 bases, and 7 bases had no gene match. There are 16 residues in the CDR3. The CDR3 nucleotides read TGTGCCAGCAGCCAAAGACTAGCGGGAGCTCCAGATACGCAGTATTTT. Protein product: CASSQRLAGAPDTQYF.

About this clonotype itself: At one end, the junction sequence differs from germline, possibly due to a read error. The V and J genes are TRBV5-5 and TRBJ2-1; no reliable D call. CDR3 length: 18 amino acids. Germline lookup yields CDR1 SGHKS and CDR2 YYEKEE (reference sequence). The CDR3 DNA sequence: TGTGCCGGCAGCTATCCCCAAAAGACGCGGACCTCCTACAATGAGCAGTTCTTC. It is translated as CAGSYPQKTRTSYNEQFF.

With respect to this clonotype: With a much larger clone just one base away, this may be a read error. The chain recombines TRBV6-1 with TRBJ1-1, with D perhaps TRBD1 (5 bases). This CDR3 is built from 14 residues. Germline lookup yields CDR1 MNHNS and CDR2 SASEGT. CDR3 DNA sequence: TGTGCCAGCCGAAGGGGCAGAACGAACACTGGAGCTTTCTTT. This gives the protein CASRRGRTNTGAFF.

Notes on this clonotype: The junction shows a germline mismatch at one end, possibly a read error. The rearrangement links TRBV20-1 to TRBJ2-1, with 8 bases that match TRBD1. CDR3 length: 14 amino acids. Germline CDR1 reads DFQATT; CDR2 reads SNEGSKA (reference sequence). The CDR3 loop reads CSASRGPSVNQQFF. Here the CDR3 DNA reads TGCAGTGCTTCCAGGGGGCCAAGTGTCAATCAGCAGTTCTTC.

The gene calls are TRBV7-3 and TRBJ2-5; D is uncertain. CDR3 length: 14 residues. V lost 1 base and J lost 0, with 6 bases in between. Germline V gene data show CDR1 as SGHTA and CDR2 as FQGTGA. The CDR3 region has the DNA TGTGCCAGCAGCTTAAGTCACAACCAAGAGACCCAGTACTTC. It yields the protein CASSLSHNQETQYF.

This clonotype was counted many times. V gene TRBV6-6 combines with J gene TRBJ2-1, with 13 nucleotides matching TRBD2. The CDR3 is made up of 15 amino acids. Germline values: CDR1 MNHNY, CDR2 SVGAGI (reference sequence). V was pared by 5 bases and J by 10 bases, with 8 bases of the junction left unmatched. This chain's CDR3 is CASSPGTSGVGEQFF. Written as DNA, the CDR3 is TGTGCCAGCAGTCCCGGGACTAGCGGGGTGGGGGAGCAGTTCTTC.

The rearrangement joins TRBV7-2 to TRBJ2-2, with D perhaps matching TRBD2 (5 bases). The CDR3 extends over 13 amino acids. V lost 7 bases to trimming and J lost 2 bases, with 8 bases between them. The germline CDR1 and CDR2 sequences are SGHTA and FQGNSA. The CDR3 DNA reads as TGTGCCAGCAAGAGGGATAACACCGGGGAGCTGTTTTTT. Amino acid sequence: CASKRDNTGELFF.

This clonotype was recorded a few times. The chain combines TRBV7-7 with TRBJ2-3; 7 bases fit TRBD1. Germline V gene sequence: CDR1 SSHAT, CDR2 FNYEAQ (reference sequence). The CDR3 is 15 residues long. The V and J ends lost 3 bases and 2 bases, in that order; junction bases with no gene match: 5. The CDR3 DNA sequence: TGTGCCAGCAGCTTTAGGGGACAGACCACAGATACGCAGTATTTT. This sequence encodes CASSFRGQTTDTQYF.

This chain links TRBV10-3 with TRBJ1-1; D is possibly TRBD1 (5 bases). V was trimmed by 3 bases and J by 3 bases, leaving 8 bases between them. Germline CDR1 is ENHRY and CDR2 is SYGVKD. The CDR3 length is 13 residues. CDR3 amino acids: CAISDRDDTEAFF. CDR3 bases: TGTGCCATCAGTGACAGGGATGACACTGAAGCTTTCTTT.

The chain combines TRBV27 with TRBJ2-7; D possibly corresponds to TRBD1 (6 bases). Germline CDR1 and CDR2: MNHEY and SMNVEV (reference sequence). CDR3 size: 14 residues. The germline V and J ends were trimmed by 6 bases and 0 bases, with 12 bases remaining between them. The CDR3 sequence is CASSKQGGSYEQYF. In nucleotides, the CDR3 is TGTGCCAGCAGCAAACAGGGTGGCTCCTACGAGCAGTACTTC.

This clonotype has only a few counts. The V gene is TRBV25-1, the J gene TRBJ2-7; D call uncertain. This CDR3 has 14 amino acids. CDR1 MGHDK and CDR2 SYGVNS come from the germline V gene. V dropped 1 base and J dropped 4 bases, with 11 bases sitting between them. CDR3 DNA: TGTGCCAGCAGTGAATCTTTCGGGCTATACGAGCAGTACTTC. This translates into CASSESFGLYEQYF.

Concerning this clonotype: One junction end does not reproduce the germline sequence, and a read error may be involved. The J gene is TRBJ2-7, the V gene TRBV9, with a tentative D call TRBD2 (6 bases). CDR3 length: 13 residues. The germline V gene has CDR1 SGDLS and CDR2 YYNGEE. The CDR3 protein is CASSARDGYGQYF. CDR3 coding DNA: TGTGCCAGCAGCGCGCGGGACGGCTACGGGCAGTACTTC.